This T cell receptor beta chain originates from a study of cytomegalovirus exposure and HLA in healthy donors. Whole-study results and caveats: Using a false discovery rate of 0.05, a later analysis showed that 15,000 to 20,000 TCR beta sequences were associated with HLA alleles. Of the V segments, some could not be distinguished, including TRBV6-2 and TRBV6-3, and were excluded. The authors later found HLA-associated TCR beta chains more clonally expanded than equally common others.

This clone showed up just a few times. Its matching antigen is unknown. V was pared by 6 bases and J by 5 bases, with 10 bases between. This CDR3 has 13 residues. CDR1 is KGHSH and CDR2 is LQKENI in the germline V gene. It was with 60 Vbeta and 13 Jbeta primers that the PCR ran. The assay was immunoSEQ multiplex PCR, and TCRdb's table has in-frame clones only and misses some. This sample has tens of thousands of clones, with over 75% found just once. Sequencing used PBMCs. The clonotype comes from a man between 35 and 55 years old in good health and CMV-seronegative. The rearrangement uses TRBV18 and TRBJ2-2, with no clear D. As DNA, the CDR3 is TGTGCCAGCTCGTCTGCTAGAACCGGGGAGCTGTTTTTT. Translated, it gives CASSSARTGELFF.